This T cell receptor (beta chain) was captured in a study of control samples from healthy donors and cancer patients. Assay: immunoSEQ multiplex PCR; the TCRdb copy retains only in-frame clones and omits some. Of under 150,000 clones in the sample, about 87% were seen once. Germline CDR1 is LGHDT and CDR2 is YNNKEL (reference sequence). The CDR3 is 16 amino acids. Trimming stripped 3 bases from V and 1 base from J, with 13 bases between. Material: blood. The J gene is TRBJ2-4, the V gene TRBV3-1 (or the pseudogene TRBV3-2), with D unclear. This TCR came from a middle-aged man in good health. The CDR3 DNA sequence: TGTGCCAGCAGCCAGGACGGATCGCTGGCCAAAAACATTCAGTACTTC. Translated, it gives CASSQDGSLAKNIQYF.